These 25 T cell receptor beta chains originate from one sample sequenced in a study of technical replicates of blood from a handful of donors. The data were produced by immunoSEQ multiplex PCR, yet TCRdb's version contains in-frame clones alone and is incomplete. In the table there are approximately 97,000 clones, approximately 96% of which are singletons. Input material: T cells isolated from PBMCs. These receptors originate from a human donor in good health.

The J gene is TRBJ2-7, the V gene TRBV10-1; D might be TRBD1 (5 bases). Germline CDR1 WNHNN, CDR2 SYGVQD (reference sequence). Trimming stripped 6 bases from V and 1 base from J, with 19 bases between. This CDR3 has 16 amino acids. Here the CDR3 DNA reads TGCGCCAGCAGGATCATTAGGGGCGGCGTTTCCTACGAGCAGTACTTC. Protein sequence: CASRIIRGGVSYEQYF.

The chain combines TRBV7-3 with TRBJ2-5; 7 bases are a match to TRBD2. V gave up 5 bases and J gave up 5 bases; unmatched junction bases: 8. CDR1 and CDR2 from the germline V gene are SGHTA and FQGTGA. The CDR3 sequence is 14 residues long. The CDR3 here is CASSPSGGSETQYF. The CDR3 bases are TGTGCCAGCAGCCCATCGGGCGGGAGCGAGACCCAGTACTTC.

The genes are TRBV19 and TRBJ2-1, with TRBD1 matching 7 bases. The V gene's germline CDR1 is LNHDA and CDR2 SQIVND (reference sequence). The junction had 3 bases not matched to a gene; V was cut back by 5 bases and J by 5 bases. The CDR3 sequence is 13 residues long. The CDR3: CASSWQGDNEQFF. The CDR3 DNA reads as TGTGCCAGTAGTTGGCAGGGGGACAATGAGCAGTTCTTC.

This chain joins TRBV28 and TRBJ2-7, with TRBD2 matching 9 bases. The junction had 4 bases not matched to a gene; V was cut back by 3 bases and J by 4 bases. The CDR3 has 14 amino acids. Germline-derived CDR1 and CDR2 are MDHEN and SYDVKM. The CDR3 sequence: CASSFEREVYEQYF. The CDR3 DNA sequence: TGTGCCAGCAGTTTCGAGCGGGAGGTTTACGAGCAGTACTTC.

The genes are TRBV9 and TRBJ2-7, with D tentatively TRBD1 (6 bases). Germline-derived CDR1 and CDR2 are SGDLS and YYNGEE. Deletions cut 3 bases from V and 2 bases from J, with 12 bases between. CDR3 length: 14 amino acids. The CDR3 DNA reads as TGTGCCAGCAGCGAACGTGGACAGCCCTACGAGCAGTACTTC. As protein: CASSERGQPYEQYF.

The chain joins TRBV27 to TRBJ2-5, with TRBD2 identical over 7 bases. V was pared by 1 base and J by 1 base, with 3 bases of the junction left unmatched. This CDR3 has 15 amino acids. Per the germline V gene, CDR1 is MNHEY and CDR2 is SMNVEV (reference sequence). The CDR3 DNA is TGTGCCAGCAGTTTATGGGCTAGCGGCCAAGAGACCCAGTACTTC. Translating gives CASSLWASGQETQYF.

The rearrangement links TRBV7-8 to TRBJ2-7; TRBD2 matches at 11 bases. The CDR3 spans 16 residues. Germline V CDR1 and CDR2: SGHVS, FQNEAQ. J gave up 1 base and V 4 bases, and 6 bases lay outside the gene matches. In nucleotides, the CDR3 is TGTGCCAGCAGCTCCGGGACTAGCGGTTTATCCTACGAGCAGTACTTC. The encoded protein is CASSSGTSGLSYEQYF.

V and J are TRBV19 and TRBJ2-3; 9 bases are a match to TRBD1. This CDR3 spans 16 amino acids. Germline V gene data show CDR1 as LNHDA and CDR2 as SQIVND (reference sequence). V gave up 4 bases and J gave up 2 bases; unmatched junction bases: 7. The CDR3 protein is CASSNDRDRDTDTQYF. The DNA for the CDR3 is TGTGCCAGTAGTAACGACCGGGACAGGGACACAGATACGCAGTATTTT. The full variable domain, in which reference TRBV19 and TRBJ2-3 provide the parts outside the CDR3, is DGGITQSPKYLFRKEGQNVTLSCEQNLNHDAMYWYRQDPGQGLRLIYYSQIVNDFQKGDIAEGYSVSREKKESFPLTVTSAQKNPTAFYLCASSNDRDRDTDTQYFGPGTRLTVL.

The rearrangement links TRBV7-9 to TRBJ1-1; 7 positions match TRBD1. J was trimmed by 3 bases and V by 7 bases; bases with no gene match: 11. Germline CDR1 reads SEHNR; CDR2 reads FQNEAQ (reference sequence). This CDR3 has 15 amino acids. This chain's CDR3 is CASTPGTADYTEAFF. The CDR3 nucleotides read TGTGCCAGCACTCCCGGGACAGCCGATTACACTGAAGCTTTCTTT.

V is TRBV9 and J is TRBJ2-7; 8 bases map to TRBD2. Unmatched junction bases numbered 7, after V lost 5 bases and J lost 0 bases. The CDR3 runs to 15 residues. Looked up from germline, CDR1 is SGDLS and CDR2 is YYNGEE. The CDR3 DNA follows: TGTGCCAGCAGTCGCGCGGGGGGCCTCTCCTACGAGCAGTACTTC. As protein: CASSRAGGLSYEQYF.

This chain uses TRBV28 with TRBJ2-1, with 13 bases aligning to TRBD2. V lost 4 bases, J lost 8 bases, and 5 bases stayed unmatched. This CDR3 has 15 residues. Germline V CDR1 and CDR2: MDHEN, SYDVKM. The CDR3 loop reads CASSSGLAGVYEQFF. The DNA of the CDR3 is TGTGCCAGCAGTTCAGGACTAGCGGGAGTCTATGAGCAGTTCTTC.

In DNA form, the CDR3 reads TGTGCCAGCAGTCCCCAGACAGCCGGTAATCAGCCCCAGCATTTT. Its protein product is CASSPQTAGNQPQHF. The chain combines TRBV6-1 with TRBJ1-5; D perhaps matches TRBD1 (5 bases). Germline V CDR1 and CDR2: MNHNS, SASEGT. V lost 5 bases and J lost 4, with 15 bases in between. CDR3 length: 15 amino acids.

The rearrangement uses TRBV7-6 and TRBJ2-1; possibly TRBD2 for D (5 bases). Germline CDR1 reads SGHVS; CDR2 reads FNYEAQ. The CDR3 extends over 15 amino acids. V was pared by 5 bases and J by 0 bases, with 11 bases between. CDR3 DNA: TGTGCCAGCAGCCGTGGACTCAGCTCCTACAATGAGCAGTTCTTC. Translation: CASSRGLSSYNEQFF.

A few counts support this clone. The chain employs TRBV11-2 and TRBJ2-7, with 8 bases that match TRBD1. The ends lost 5 bases at V and 3 bases at J; junction bases unmatched: 6. This CDR3 spans 14 amino acids. CDR1 is SGHAT, CDR2 FQNNGV, per germline. The CDR3 reads CASSPPGGVYEQYF. The DNA of the CDR3 is TGTGCCAGCAGCCCCCCAGGGGGCGTCTACGAGCAGTACTTC.

This chain links TRBV5-1 with TRBJ1-2; TRBD1 matches 9 bases. Trimming took 0 bases from V and 8 from J; bases not matched to a gene: 5. The CDR3 sequence is 14 residues long. The V gene's germline CDR1 is SGHRS and CDR2 YFSETQ. As DNA, the CDR3 is TGCGCCAGCAGCTTGGAGGGACAGGGAGGCGGCTACACCTTC. It specifies CASSLEGQGGGYTF.

The chain recombines TRBV7-3 with TRBJ2-1, with a tentative D call TRBD2 (6 bases). The CDR3 runs 14 residues. With 0 bases removed from V and 16 bases from J, the gap between germline ends came to 19 bases. Germline V gene lookup returns CDR1 SGHTA and CDR2 FQGTGA. In DNA form, the CDR3 reads TGTGCCAGCAGCTTAACGTTGACCGGGACTTCGCAATTCTTC. This translates into CASSLTLTGTSQFF.

V is TRBV28 and J is TRBJ2-7; 12 bases fit TRBD2. Germline CDR1 reads MDHEN; CDR2 reads SYDVKM. The CDR3 has 14 residues. After removal of 5 bases from V and 6 bases from J, the junction contained 5 bases not matched to a gene. The chain's CDR3 is CASSPRLAGAEQYF. DNA of the CDR3: TGTGCCAGCAGTCCGAGACTAGCGGGAGCCGAGCAGTACTTC.

As DNA, the CDR3 is TGTGCCAGCAGCCAGCGGGAGGGCACCTACAATGAGCAGTTCTTC. Translated, it gives CASSQREGTYNEQFF. The rearrangement links TRBV9 to TRBJ2-1, with 10 bases matching TRBD2. CDR1 and CDR2 (germline): SGDLS, YYNGEE. Trimming removed 4 bases from V and 2 bases from J; junction bases left unmatched: 3. This CDR3 has 15 amino acids.

The CDR3 here is CASSADRGPLKAFF. In nucleotides, the CDR3 is TGTGCCAGCAGCGCCGACAGGGGTCCCTTGAAAGCTTTCTTT. The chain links TRBV5-6 to TRBJ1-1, with 8 bases that match TRBD1. This CDR3 is built from 14 residues. CDR1 and CDR2 (germline): SGHDT, YYEEEE. Trimming removed 4 bases from V and 9 bases from J; junction bases left unmatched: 11. Drawing the rest from reference TRBV5-6 and TRBJ1-1, the complete variable domain is DAGVTQSPTHLIKTRGQQVTLRCSPKSGHDTVSWYQQALGQGPQFIFQYYEEEERQRGNFPDRFSGHQFPNYSSELNVNALLLGDSALYLCASSADRGPLKAFFGQGTRLTVV.

V and J are TRBV6-6 and TRBJ2-7; 8 bases line up with TRBD2. With V trimmed by 5 bases and J by 3 bases, 6 bases remained unmatched. Germline V gives CDR1 MNHNY, CDR2 SVGAGI (reference sequence). This CDR3 region has 14 residues. The CDR3, as DNA: TGTGCCAGCAGTGACGCCGGGACTAGCTACGAGCAGTACTTC. This sequence encodes CASSDAGTSYEQYF.

The rearrangement joins TRBV6-1 to TRBJ2-1; D is ambiguous. V was cut by 8 bases and J by 8 bases, with 19 bases left in between. CDR1 is MNHNS, CDR2 SASEGT, per germline. This CDR3 region has 14 residues. CDR3 DNA: TGTGCCAGCCCCGAACATGGCGTAGCAGATGAGCAGTTCTTC. Translation gives CASPEHGVADEQFF.

V is TRBV30 and J is TRBJ2-5; the D gene is possibly TRBD1 (6 bases). There are 13 residues in the CDR3. Germline V CDR1 and CDR2: GTSNPN, SVGIG (reference sequence). The V end was cut by 2 bases, the J end by 5 bases, with 12 bases between. The CDR3 DNA reads as TGTGCCTGGAGTAGGGGGACGAGGGAGACCCAGTACTTC. This gives the protein CAWSRGTRETQYF.

This rearrangement joins TRBV5-1 to TRBJ2-7; 7 bases fit TRBD2. The CDR3 runs 14 residues. The V segment lost 2 bases and the J segment 2 bases; nucleotides outside the gene matches: 4. Germline-derived CDR1 and CDR2 are SGHRS and YFSETQ. The CDR3, as DNA: TGCGCCAGCAGCTTATTCGCGGGGGCCTACGAGCAGTACTTC. It codes for CASSLFAGAYEQYF.

This clone was counted a single time. The rearrangement joins TRBV10-3 to TRBJ2-3, with a tentative D call TRBD1 (5 bases). Trimming removed 5 bases at V and 5 bases at J, with 11 bases between. CDR1 ENHRY and CDR2 SYGVKD come from the germline V gene. This CDR3 spans 13 amino acids. CDR3 coding DNA: TGTGCCATCAGTCAGGGATTAGGAGATACGCAGTATTTT. Amino acid sequence: CAISQGLGDTQYF.

Concerning this clone itself: The junction does not match germline at one end; this may be a read error. The chain joins TRBV7-7 to TRBJ2-5; D is undetermined. The CDR3 is 13 amino acids. CDR1 and CDR2 (germline): SSHAT, FNYEAQ (reference sequence). CDR3 loop: CASSPVIRETQYF. DNA for the CDR3: TGTGCTAGCAGTCCCGTAATTCGTGAGACCCAGTACTTC.